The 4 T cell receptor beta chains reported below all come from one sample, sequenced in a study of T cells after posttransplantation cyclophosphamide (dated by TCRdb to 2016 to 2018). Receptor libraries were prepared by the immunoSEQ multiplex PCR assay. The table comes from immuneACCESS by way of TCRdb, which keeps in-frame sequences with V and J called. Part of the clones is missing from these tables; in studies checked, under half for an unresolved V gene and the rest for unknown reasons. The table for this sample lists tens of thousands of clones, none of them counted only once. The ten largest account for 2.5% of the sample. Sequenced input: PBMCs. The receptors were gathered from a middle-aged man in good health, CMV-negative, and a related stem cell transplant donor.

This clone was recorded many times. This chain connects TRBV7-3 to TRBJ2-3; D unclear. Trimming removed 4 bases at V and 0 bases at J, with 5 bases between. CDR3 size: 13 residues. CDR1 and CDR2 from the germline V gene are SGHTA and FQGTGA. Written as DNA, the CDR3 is TGTGCCAGCAGCTCGTCTAGCACAGATACGCAGTATTTT. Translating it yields CASSSSSTDTQYF.

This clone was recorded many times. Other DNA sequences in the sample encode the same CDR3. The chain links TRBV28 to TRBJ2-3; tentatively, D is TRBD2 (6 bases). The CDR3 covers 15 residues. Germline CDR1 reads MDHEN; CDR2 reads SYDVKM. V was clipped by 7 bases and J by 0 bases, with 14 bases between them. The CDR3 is CASKVGAGSTDTQYF. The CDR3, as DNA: TGTGCCAGCAAGGTTGGAGCGGGTAGCACAGATACGCAGTATTTT.

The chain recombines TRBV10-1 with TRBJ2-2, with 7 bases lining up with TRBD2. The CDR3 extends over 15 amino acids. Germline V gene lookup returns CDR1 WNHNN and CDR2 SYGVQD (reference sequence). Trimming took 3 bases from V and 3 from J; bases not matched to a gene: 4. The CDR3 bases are TGCGCCAGCAGTGACTACCTAGCGGACACCGGGGAGCTGTTTTTT. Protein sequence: CASSDYLADTGELFF.

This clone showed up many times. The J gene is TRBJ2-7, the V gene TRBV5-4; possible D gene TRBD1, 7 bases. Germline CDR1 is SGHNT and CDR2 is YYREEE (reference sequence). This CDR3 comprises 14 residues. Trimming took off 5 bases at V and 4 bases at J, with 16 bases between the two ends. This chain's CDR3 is CASRPSTGRYEQYF. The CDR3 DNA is TGTGCCAGCAGACCCTCGACAGGGAGGTACGAGCAGTACTTC.